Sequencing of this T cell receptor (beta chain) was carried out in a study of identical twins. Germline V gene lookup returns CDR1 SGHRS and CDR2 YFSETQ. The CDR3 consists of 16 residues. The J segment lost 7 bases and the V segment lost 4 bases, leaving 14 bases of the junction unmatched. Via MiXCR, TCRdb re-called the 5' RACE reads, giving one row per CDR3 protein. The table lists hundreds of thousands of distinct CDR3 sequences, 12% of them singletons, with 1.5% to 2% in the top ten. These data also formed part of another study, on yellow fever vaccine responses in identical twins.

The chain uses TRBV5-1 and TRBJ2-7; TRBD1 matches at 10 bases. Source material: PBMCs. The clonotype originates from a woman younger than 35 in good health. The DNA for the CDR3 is TGCGCCAGCAGCGTCAATCCCGGGACAGGGGTGGGGGAGCAGTACTTC. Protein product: CASSVNPGTGVGEQYF.